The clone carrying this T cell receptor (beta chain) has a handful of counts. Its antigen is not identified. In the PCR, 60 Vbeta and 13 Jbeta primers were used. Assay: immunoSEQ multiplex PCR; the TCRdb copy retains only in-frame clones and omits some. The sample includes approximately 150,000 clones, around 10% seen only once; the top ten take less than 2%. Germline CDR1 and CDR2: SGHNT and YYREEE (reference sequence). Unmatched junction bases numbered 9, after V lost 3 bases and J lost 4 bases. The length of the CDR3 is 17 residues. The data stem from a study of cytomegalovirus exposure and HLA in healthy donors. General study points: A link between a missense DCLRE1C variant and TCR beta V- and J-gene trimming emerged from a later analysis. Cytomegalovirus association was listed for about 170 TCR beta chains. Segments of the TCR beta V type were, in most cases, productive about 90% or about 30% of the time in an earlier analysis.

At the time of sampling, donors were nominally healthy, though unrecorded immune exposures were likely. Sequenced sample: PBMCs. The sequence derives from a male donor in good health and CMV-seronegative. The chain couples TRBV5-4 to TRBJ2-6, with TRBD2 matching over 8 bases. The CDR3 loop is CASSSLGGGRGANVLTF. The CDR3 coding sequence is TGTGCCAGCAGCTCCCTCGGGGGGGGGCGAGGGGCCAACGTCCTGACTTTC. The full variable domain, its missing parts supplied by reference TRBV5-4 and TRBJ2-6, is ETGVTQSPTHLIKTRGQQVTLRCSSQSGHNTVSWYQQALGQGPQFIFQYYREEENGRGNFPPRFSGLQFPNYSSELNVNALELDDSALYLCASSSLGGGRGANVLTFGAGSRLTVL.